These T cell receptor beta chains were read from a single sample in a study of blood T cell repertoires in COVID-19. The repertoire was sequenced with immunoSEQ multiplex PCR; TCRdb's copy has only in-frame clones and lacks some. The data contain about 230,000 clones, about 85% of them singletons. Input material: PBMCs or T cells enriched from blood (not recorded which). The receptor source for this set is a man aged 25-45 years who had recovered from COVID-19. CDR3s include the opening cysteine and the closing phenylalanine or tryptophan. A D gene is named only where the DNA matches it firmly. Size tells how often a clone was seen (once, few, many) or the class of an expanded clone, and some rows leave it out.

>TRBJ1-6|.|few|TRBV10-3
TGTGCCATCAGTGATCAAACAGTTTTCTATAATTCACCCCTCCACTTT
CAISDQTVFYNSPLHF
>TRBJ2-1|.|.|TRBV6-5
TGTGCCAGCAGTTACTCCAGGGATCAGGAAAATGAGCAGTTCTTC
CASSYSRDQENEQFF
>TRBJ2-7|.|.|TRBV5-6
TGTGCCAGCAGCTTGCCGGGTTTAAGCTCCTACGAGCAGTACTTC
CASSLPGLSSYEQYF
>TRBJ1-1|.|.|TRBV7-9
TGTGCCAGCAGCCCTGGGAGTGCTGAAGCTTTCTTT
CASSPGSAEAFF
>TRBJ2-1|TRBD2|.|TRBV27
TGTGCCAGCGGGTCGACTAAGCGGGACTACCTCGGCAATGAGCAGTTCTTC
CASGSTKRDYLGNEQFF
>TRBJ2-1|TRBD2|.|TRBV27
TGTGCCAGCAGTTCCCTCGGGGCGGGGGGGCTTCTTTTGATCGATGAGCAGTTCTTC
CASSSLGAGGLLLIDEQFF
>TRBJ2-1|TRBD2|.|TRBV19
TGTGCCAGTAGTATAGCGGCCAGCGGGGGGGGCGAGCAGTTCTTC
CASSIAASGGGEQFF
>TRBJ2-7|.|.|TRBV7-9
TGTGCCAGCAGCTTATCGTCCGGGAGATTATCATACGAGCAGTACTTC
CASSLSSGRLSYEQYF
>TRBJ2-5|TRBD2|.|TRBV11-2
TGTGCCAGCAGCTCCGGACTAGCGGGAGAAAGGGTGCAAGAGACCCAGTACTTC
CASSSGLAGERVQETQYF
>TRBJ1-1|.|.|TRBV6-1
TGTGCCAGCAGTGAAGCGCGCGCTTTACCGGGTTTCGAAGCTTTCTTT
CASSEARALPGFEAFF
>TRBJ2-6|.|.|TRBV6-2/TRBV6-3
TGTGCCAGCAGTTACACCCTGACACAGGGTGCTGGGGCCAACGTCCTGACTTTC
CASSYTLTQGAGANVLTF
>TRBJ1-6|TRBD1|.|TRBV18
TGTGCCAGCTCACTAGGACAGGGGTATTCACCCCTCCACTTT
CASSLGQGYSPLHF
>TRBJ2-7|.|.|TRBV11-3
TGTGCCAGCAGCTTAGATCAAAAATACGAGCAGTACTTC
CASSLDQKYEQYF
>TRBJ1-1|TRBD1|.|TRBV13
TGTGCCAGCCAGACACAGGGGTTAATGAACACTGAAGCTTTCTTT
CASQTQGLMNTEAFF
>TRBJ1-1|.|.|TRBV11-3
TGTGCCAGCAGCTTTACAGGTGTGACTGAAGCTTTCTTT
CASSFTGVTEAFF
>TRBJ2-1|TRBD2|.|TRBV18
TGTGCCAGCTCAACAAGGACTAGCATCCCCAATGAGCAGTTCTTC
CASSTRTSIPNEQFF
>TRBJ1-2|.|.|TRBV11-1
TGTGCCAGCAGTCAAAACAGGGCTAACTATGGCTACACCTTC
CASSQNRANYGYTF